This passage covers 20 T cell receptor beta chains from one sample sequenced in a study of molecular identifiers for immune sequencing clone quantification. TCRdb ran MiXCR on the PCR reads and lists one entry per CDR3 protein. The sample has under 600,000 distinct CDR3 sequences; about a fifth are singletons. The sample consisted of naive CD8+ T cells from blood, with Jurkat cell RNA spiked in. Noted subset: FACS-sorted CD8+CD4-CCR7+CD45RA+ naive T cells. Receptor source: a human donor in good health. Some libraries in this study had Jurkat cell RNA spiked in.

This chain uses TRBV10-2 with TRBJ1-6; a possible D gene is TRBD1 (5 bases). CDR3 length: 16 amino acids. The germline CDR1 and CDR2 sequences are WSHSY and SAAADI. The V end lost 3 bases, the J end lost 3 bases, and 12 bases lay between the germline ends. The CDR3 loop reads CASSDSGVLYNSPLHF. CDR3 DNA: TGCGCCAGCAGTGATTCGGGGGTCCTCTATAATTCACCCCTCCACTTT.

In its sample, this clonotype was seen a few times. This rearrangement joins TRBV15 to TRBJ2-2; the D gene is possibly TRBD1 (5 bases). The V gene lost 0 bases and the J gene lost 4 bases, with 9 bases spanning the gap. The germline CDR1 and CDR2 sequences are LNHNV and YYDKDF (reference sequence). The CDR3 sequence is 15 residues long. CDR3 in amino acids: CATSRDLGLTGELFF. The CDR3 region has the DNA TGTGCCACCAGCAGAGATTTGGGGCTCACCGGGGAGCTGTTTTTT.

The table lists this clonotype with a few counts. The rearrangement links TRBV20-1 to TRBJ2-7; no clear D. Germline V lookup: CDR1 DFQATT, CDR2 SNEGSKA (reference sequence). The CDR3 runs to 12 residues. The V end was cut by 3 bases, the J end by 2 bases, with 8 bases between. The DNA of the CDR3 is TGCAGTGCTAGCGGAGCACCCTACGAGCAGTACTTC. Translated: CSASGAPYEQYF.

The chain combines TRBV4-3 with TRBJ2-7; D call uncertain. This CDR3 is 14 amino acids long. Germline values: CDR1 LGHNA, CDR2 YSLEER. The V end lost 0 bases, the J end lost 3 bases, and 9 bases lay between the germline ends. DNA for the CDR3: TGCGCCAGCAGCCAAGATCTTAACGGCTACGAGCAGTACTTC. It encodes CASSQDLNGYEQYF.

This clonotype was seen a few times. V gene TRBV12-3 or TRBV12-4 combines with J gene TRBJ2-5, with TRBD2 matching over 12 bases. The trim removed 1 base at V and 3 bases at J, leaving 12 bases unmatched. The CDR3 has 19 amino acids. CDR3 sequence reads: CASSLERASGGGGKETQYF. CDR3 DNA sequence: TGTGCCAGCAGTTTAGAGAGGGCTAGCGGGGGGGGTGGAAAAGAGACCCAGTACTTC.

This clonotype was picked up many times. The chain is built from TRBV11-2 and TRBJ2-3; D is perhaps TRBD1 (6 bases). Germline values: CDR1 SGHAT, CDR2 FQNNGV. CDR3 length: 15 residues. V was cut by 2 bases and J by 2 bases, with 11 bases left in between. In DNA form, the CDR3 reads TGTGCCAGCAGCTTACTACAGGGCCTCACAGATACGCAGTATTTT. Residues: CASSLLQGLTDTQYF.

This clonotype was seen more than once but under ten times. The J gene is TRBJ2-3, the V gene TRBV24-1; D not certain. This CDR3 region has 16 residues. V lost 1 base, J lost 0 bases, and 10 bases lay in between. Germline V gives CDR1 KGHDR, CDR2 SFDVKD. This CDR3 reads CATSDFVGTSTDTQYF. As DNA, the CDR3 is TGTGCCACCAGTGATTTCGTCGGAACTAGCACAGATACGCAGTATTTT.

This clonotype has only a few counts. The chain couples TRBV7-2 to TRBJ2-2, with 9 nucleotides matching TRBD2. Germline CDR1 reads SGHTA; CDR2 reads FQGNSA. Losses at the gene ends were 0 bases for V and 3 bases for J; bases not matched to a gene: 11. This CDR3 region has 19 residues. CDR3 loop: CASSLALGAGGSYTGELFF. CDR3 in DNA: TGTGCCAGCAGCTTAGCCCTAGGAGCGGGAGGATCATACACCGGGGAGCTGTTTTTT.

This clonotype was counted ten times or more. The chain carries TRBV29-1 and TRBJ2-2; a weak D match, TRBD1 (6 bases). This CDR3 contains 14 residues. Germline CDR1 is SQVTM and CDR2 is ANQGSEA. Trimming took off 7 bases at V and 6 bases at J, with 18 bases between the two ends. In DNA form, the CDR3 reads TGCAGCGCCAAGGGGGTTCAGGCGTCCGGGGAGCTGTTTTTT. It encodes CSAKGVQASGELFF.

This clonotype was seen a few times. The rearrangement uses TRBV12-3 or TRBV12-4 and TRBJ2-7; either TRBD1 or TRBD2 may supply D (8 bases each). This CDR3 has 18 amino acids. Trimming shortened V by 4 bases and J by 2 bases, and 24 bases separated the two germline ends. The DNA for the CDR3 is TGTGCCAGCAGTTCAGGGGGCCCTCTGGGACTAGGGGCCTACGAGCAGTACTTC. Translating gives CASSSGGPLGLGAYEQYF.

This clonotype was picked up one time. The chain uses TRBV14 and TRBJ1-1; no reliable D call. This CDR3 comprises 16 residues. V was shortened by 3 bases and J by 0 bases, with 14 bases between the two germline ends. Germline V gene sequence: CDR1 SGHDN, CDR2 FVKESK. The CDR3 spells CASSHQLGRMNTEAFF. CDR3 nucleotides: TGTGCCAGCAGCCATCAACTTGGGCGGATGAACACTGAAGCTTTCTTT.

As concerns this clonotype: Being one base from a much bigger clone, this may be a read error. The CDR3 does not close with the conserved phenylalanine or tryptophan, likely indicating a read error. This chain uses TRBV30 with TRBJ1-1; 7 bases align to TRBD1. V lost 5 bases to trimming and J lost 0 bases; unmatched junction nucleotides: 9. The CDR3 length is 15 residues. Germline assignment: CDR1 GTSNPN and CDR2 SVGIG (reference sequence). In DNA, the CDR3 is TGTGCCTGGGGTTACAGGGGAACGGTGAACACTGAAGCTTTCTGT. This gives the protein CAWGYRGTVNTEAFC.

This clonotype has just a few counts. Germline is not matched at one junction end, which may reflect a read error. The chain is built from TRBV20-1 and TRBJ2-7, with TRBD2 as a possible D gene (7 bases). The germline V gene has CDR1 DFQATT and CDR2 SNEGSKA (reference sequence). The CDR3 extends over 12 amino acids. CDR3 sequence (DNA): TGCAGTACTAGGCCCGGGGGGCTCGAGCAGTACTTC. Its protein is CSTRPGGLEQYF.

This clonotype was observed at least ten times. This chain links TRBV19 with TRBJ2-3, with a weak D call TRBD2 (5 bases). The ends were cut back, 2 bases at V and 2 bases at J, with 11 bases in the middle. The CDR3 is made up of 15 amino acids. The germline V gene encodes CDR1 LNHDA and CDR2 SQIVND (reference sequence). CDR3 in amino acids: CASSISGYATDTQYF. As DNA, the CDR3 is TGTGCCAGTAGTATATCGGGGTATGCCACAGATACGCAGTATTTT.

Concerning this clonotype: This clone may be a read error of a much larger clone one base away. Since no conserved phenylalanine or tryptophan closes the CDR3, a read error is the likely cause. V and J are TRBV10-3 and TRBJ2-7; weak D call: TRBD1 (6 bases). V was clipped by 8 bases and J by 5 bases, with 13 bases between them. There are 12 residues in the CDR3. Germline values: CDR1 ENHRY, CDR2 SYGVKD. This CDR3 is CAIAQGIHEQYS. In nucleotides, the CDR3 is TGTGCCATCGCCCAGGGGATCCACGAGCAGTACTCC.

Points on this clonotype: One base away lies a much larger clone, so this may be a sequencing read error. This chain connects TRBV7-8 to TRBJ2-3; 10 bases are a match to TRBD1. Germline V gene lookup returns CDR1 SGHVS and CDR2 FQNEAQ. The CDR3 runs 16 residues. DNA of the CDR3: TGTGCCAGCAGATTAGCCGGGACAGGGGTAACAGATACGCAGTATTTT. Amino acid sequence: CASRLAGTGVTDTQYF.

This clonotype was detected ten times or more. The chain uses TRBV5-1 and TRBJ2-7, with D uncertain. Trimming shortened V by 0 bases and J by 2 bases, and 6 bases separated the two germline ends. The CDR3 length is 13 residues. CDR1 and CDR2 (germline): SGHRS, YFSETQ. CDR3 coding DNA: TGCGCCAGCAGCTTGGGCAGCACCTACGAGCAGTACTTC. Translation gives CASSLGSTYEQYF.

In its sample, this clonotype was seen many times. The chain employs TRBV20-1 and TRBJ2-1; 9 nucleotides match TRBD2. CDR1 DFQATT and CDR2 SNEGSKA come from the germline V gene (reference sequence). Unmatched junction bases numbered 11, after V lost 5 bases and J lost 6 bases. The CDR3 length is 15 residues. The CDR3 DNA is TGCAGTGCTCCGGGGGGGACTAGCCGTCGCAATGAGCAGTTCTTC. Residues: CSAPGGTSRRNEQFF.

About this clonotype: A much larger clone lies one base from this, so it may be a read error. The J gene is TRBJ2-1, the V gene TRBV25-1, with D unresolved. Germline CDR1 reads MGHDK; CDR2 reads SYGVNS. The CDR3 spans 13 residues. V shed 3 bases and J shed 5 bases, with 8 bases lying between them. CDR3 sequence (DNA): TGTGCCAGCAGTGATGGGTCCGACAATGAGCAGTTCTTC. Translated: CASSDGSDNEQFF. Full variable domain (outside the CDR3, taken from reference TRBV25-1 and TRBJ2-1): EADIYQTPRYLVIGTGKKITLECSQTMGHDKMYWYQQDPGMELHLIHYSYGVNSTEKGDLSSESTVSRIRTEHFPLTLESARPSHTSQYLCASSDGSDNEQFFGPGTRLTVL.

This clonotype was detected ten times or more. V gene TRBV29-1 combines with J gene TRBJ1-1, with D possibly matching TRBD1 (5 bases). This CDR3 comprises 13 residues. In germline, CDR1 is SQVTM, CDR2 ANQGSEA. Between the trimmed V and J ends, which lost 3 bases and 1 base, there was a span of 9 bases. CDR3 nucleotide sequence: TGCAGCGTTGACACAGGCGAGAACACTGAAGCTTTCTTT. This codes for CSVDTGENTEAFF.